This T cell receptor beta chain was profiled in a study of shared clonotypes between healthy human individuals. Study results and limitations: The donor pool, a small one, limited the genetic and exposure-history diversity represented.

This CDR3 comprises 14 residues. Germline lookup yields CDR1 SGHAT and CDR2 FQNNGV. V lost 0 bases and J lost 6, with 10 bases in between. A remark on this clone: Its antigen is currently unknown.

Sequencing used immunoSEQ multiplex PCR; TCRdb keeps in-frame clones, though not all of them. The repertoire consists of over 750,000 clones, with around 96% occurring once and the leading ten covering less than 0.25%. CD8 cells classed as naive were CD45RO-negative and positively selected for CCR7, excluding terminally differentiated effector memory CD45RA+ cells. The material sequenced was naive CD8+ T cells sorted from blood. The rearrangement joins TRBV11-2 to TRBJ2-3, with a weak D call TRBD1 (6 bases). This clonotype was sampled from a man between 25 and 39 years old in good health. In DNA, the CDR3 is TGTGCCAGCAGCTTAGACTACAGGGCGGATACGCAGTATTTT. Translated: CASSLDYRADTQYF. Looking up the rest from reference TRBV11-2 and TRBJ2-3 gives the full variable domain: EAGVAQSPRYKIIEKRQSVAFWCNPISGHATLYWYQQILGQGPKLLIQFQNNGVVDDSQLPKDRFSAERLKGVDSTLKIQPAKLEDSAVYLCASSLDYRADTQYFGPGTRLTVL.